A few counts support the clone carrying this TCR beta chain. The antigen is not known. The junction differs from germline at one of its ends, possibly a read error. This record comes from a study of T cell repertoires in cytomegalovirus infection. Study at large: Both CMV infection and a matching HLA type were indicated by public TCR beta signatures. Points from the study as a whole: Based on cumulative public TCR beta family frequency, carriers of CMV plus the relevant HLA were identified.

CDR3 length: 17 amino acids. Germline assignment: CDR1 SGHVS and CDR2 FNYEAQ. One entry per CDR3 protein results from TCRdb running MiXCR on the reads. The sample has about 180,000 distinct CDR3 sequences; about a sixth are singletons. This TCR came from a human donor in good health (CMV status not recorded). Some clones in this sample may be carry-over from other donors' samples. What was sequenced was CD8+ T cells from PBMCs. The chain employs TRBV7-6 and TRBJ2-2; 7 bases map to TRBD2. This chain's CDR3 is CASSIAGSRGDTGELFF. CDR3 DNA: TGTGCCAGCAGCATAGCTGGGTCTCGGGGGGACACCGGGGAGCTGTTTTTT.